This T cell receptor (beta chain) was identified during a study of T cells expressing NK-cell markers. Study summary: Beta-chain profiling covered CD3+CD56+NKG2C+, CD3+CD56+NKG2C- and CD3+CD56-NKG2C+ sorted subsets. The study's findings and limits: The same clonotypes also predominated in the CD3+CD56-NKG2C+ fraction of several donors.

As concerns this clonotype: Antigen: not known.

With the 5' RACE reads reprocessed, TCRdb shows one record per CDR3 protein and no DNA. Across approximately 110,000 distinct CDR3 sequences, the top ten clones capture approximately 18% of the sample. The TCR was taken from a woman aged 18 to 75 in good health. The specimen sequenced was blood T cells: a sorted CD56 or NKG2C T cell subset, CD4+ or CD8+ T cells, or bulk PBMC T cells (not recorded which).

The CDR3 loop reads CASSPGTGDTEAFF. This chain joins TRBV12-3 or TRBV12-4 and TRBJ1-1; TCRdb calls TRBD1, which cannot be checked without DNA. CDR3 length equals 14 residues.